These T cell receptor beta chains were read from a single sample in a study of blood T cell repertoires in COVID-19. Assay: immunoSEQ multiplex PCR; the TCRdb copy retains only in-frame clones and omits some. Of around 260,000 clones listed, around 88% are singletons. The specimen sequenced was peripheral blood. The receptors were sampled from a man younger than 45 with active or convalescent COVID-19. The CDR3 runs from the conserved cysteine through the conserved F or W. The D gene is left open where the match is weak. The size field is filled for only some rows; it gives once, few, many or a size class.

d_gene	v_gene	j_gene	abundance	CDR3nt	CDR3aa
TRBD2	TRBV25-1	TRBJ2-1	NA	TGTGCCAGCAGTGAAGGGACTAGCGGCCCTCGTAATGAGCAGTTCTTC	CASSEGTSGPRNEQFF
TRBD2	TRBV7-2	TRBJ2-7	NA	TGTGCCAGCAGCTGGTTAGCGGGGGGGGCGAGGGAGCAGTACTTC	CASSWLAGGAREQYF
NA	TRBV19	TRBJ1-1	NA	TGTGCCAGTATTGGCTTCGGAGGGCCTGAAGCTTTCTTT	CASIGFGGPEAFF
NA	TRBV3-1/TRBV3-2	TRBJ2-1	NA	TGTGCCAGCAGCCACGGAAGCGGGAATGAGCAGTTCTTC	CASSHGSGNEQFF
TRBD1	TRBV28	TRBJ1-5	NA	TGTGCCAGCAGTTTGGGACAGCCAAATCAGCCCCAGCATTTT	CASSLGQPNQPQHF
TRBD1	TRBV6-1	TRBJ2-3	NA	TGTGCCAGCAGTGAGCCGGGACAGGGTTGGGCAGATACGCAGTATTTT	CASSEPGQGWADTQYF
NA	TRBV29-1	TRBJ2-7	NA	TGCAGCGTCGCGGGGCTCAACCACCCATCCTACGAGCAGTACTTC	CSVAGLNHPSYEQYF
TRBD2	TRBV5-4	TRBJ2-5	NA	TGTGCCAGCAGCTTACCACTAGCGGGGAGAACTAAAGAGACCCAGTACTTC	CASSLPLAGRTKETQYF
NA	TRBV24-1	TRBJ2-5	NA	TGTGCCACCAGTGAACCAGGGGCAGAGACCCAGTACTTC	CATSEPGAETQYF
TRBD2	TRBV7-2	TRBJ2-5	NA	TGTGCCAGCAGCTTAGTTAGCGGGCCACAAGAGACCCAGTACTTC	CASSLVSGPQETQYF
NA	TRBV6-6	TRBJ2-3	NA	TGTGCCAGCAGTTACCGGGACACAGATACGCAGTATTTT	CASSYRDTDTQYF
TRBD1	TRBV6-6	TRBJ2-7	NA	TGTGCCAGCAGTTACTTCGGACAGGAAACCTACGAGCAGTACTTC	CASSYFGQETYEQYF
NA	TRBV11-3	TRBJ2-7	NA	TGTGCCAGCAGCTTAGATTGGCAATTCCACTCCTACGAGCAGTACTTC	CASSLDWQFHSYEQYF
NA	TRBV7-2	TRBJ2-3	NA	TGTGCCAGCAGCCCGGGACTCCGGGGTACGCAGTATTTT	CASSPGLRGTQYF
NA	TRBV2	TRBJ2-3	NA	TGTGCCAGCAGTGAATCCTGGACTTCCTACACAGATACGCAGTATTTT	CASSESWTSYTDTQYF
NA	TRBV18	TRBJ1-2	once	TGTGCCAGCTCACCACCCGGCAGGGAGGATGGCTACACCTTC	CASSPPGREDGYTF
TRBD1	TRBV18	TRBJ2-2	NA	TGTGCCAGCTCACGCACAGGGGAAACCGGGGAGCTGTTTTTT	CASSRTGETGELFF
NA	TRBV5-5	TRBJ1-2	NA	TGTGCCAGCAGCTTGTTAGGTGGAGGGAGTAACTATGGCTACACCTTC	CASSLLGGGSNYGYTF
TRBD1	TRBV3-1/TRBV3-2	TRBJ2-7	NA	TGTGCCAGCAGCCCTGGGACAGCCCACTACGAGCAGTACTTC	CASSPGTAHYEQYF
NA	TRBV5-4	TRBJ2-7	NA	TGTGCCAGCAGCTGGGAAGGGACAATCTACGAGCAGTACTTC	CASSWEGTIYEQYF
NA	TRBV30	TRBJ2-1	NA	TGTGCCTGGAGTGTACTTTCCCCGACCCGGGATGAGCAGTTCTTC	CAWSVLSPTRDEQFF
NA	TRBV19	TRBJ2-7	few	TGTGCCAGTAGTATAGAACGGGGGAGCTACGAGCAGTACTTC	CASSIERGSYEQYF
TRBD1	TRBV7-3	TRBJ2-5	NA	TGTGCCAGCAGCCCACAACAGGGGGCGCGGGAGACCCAGTACTTC	CASSPQQGARETQYF
NA	TRBV25-1	TRBJ2-2	NA	TGTGCCAGCAGCTCAGGGTACACCGGGGAGCTGTTTTTT	CASSSGYTGELFF
NA	TRBV7-9	TRBJ1-5	NA	TGTGCCAGCAGCTTAGTAGGGGGTTTCGATGCCAATCAGCCCCAGCATTTT	CASSLVGGFDANQPQHF
TRBD2	TRBV3-1/TRBV3-2	TRBJ2-2	NA	TGTGCCAGCAGCCTCGGGACTAGCGGGAACACCGGGGAGCTGTTTTTT	CASSLGTSGNTGELFF
NA	TRBV9	TRBJ1-2	once	TGTGCCAGCAGCCCTCACCGGGGGGGCGGATTATCCGGCTACACCTTC	CASSPHRGGGLSGYTF
NA	TRBV7-9	TRBJ2-2	once	TGTGCCAGCGGGAGAACCAACACCGGGGAGCTGTTTTTT	CASGRTNTGELFF
TRBD1	TRBV9	TRBJ1-5	NA	TGTGCGACCTCGGGTGACAGGGATGGTCAGCCCCAGCATTTT	CATSGDRDGQPQHF
TRBD1	TRBV6-5	TRBJ2-7	NA	TGTGCCAGCAACGAGGGGGCGGAATCCTACGAGCAGTACTTC	CASNEGAESYEQYF
NA	TRBV12-3/TRBV12-4	TRBJ2-5	NA	TGTGCCAGCAGTTCCCTAGGTGGCGAGACCCAGTACTTC	CASSSLGGETQYF
NA	TRBV5-1	TRBJ2-7	NA	TGCGCCAGCACTACGTCTGTCGGGGACATCTCCTACGAGCAGTACTTC	CASTTSVGDISYEQYF
TRBD2	TRBV7-2	TRBJ2-3	many	TGTGCCAGCAGCTTAGGCGCGCGGGGGGCGAAGTCAGATACGCAGTATTTT	CASSLGARGAKSDTQYF
TRBD2	TRBV19	TRBJ2-3	once	TGTGCCAGTAGATCGGGAGGACGAACAGATACGCAGTATTTT	CASRSGGRTDTQYF
TRBD1	TRBV7-9	TRBJ1-2	NA	TGTGCCAGCAGCGAGAGACAGGGGTGGTTGTTTGGCTACACCTTC	CASSERQGWLFGYTF
TRBD1	TRBV6-5	TRBJ1-1	NA	TGTGCCAGCAGGGCGACAGGGTCGAACACTGAAGCTTTCTTT	CASRATGSNTEAFF
TRBD2	TRBV29-1	TRBJ2-1	once	TGCAGCGTTGTGGGCCGAGCGGGGAGCTACAATGAGCAGTTCTTC	CSVVGRAGSYNEQFF
NA	TRBV5-4	TRBJ1-4	NA	TGTGCCAGCAGCTCTGGTGCGGTGGCGGAGGAAAAACTGTTTTTT	CASSSGAVAEEKLFF
TRBD2	TRBV6-1	TRBJ2-5	once	TGTGCCAGCAGTGAAGCGACAGGACTAGCGGGGACCCAGTACTTC	CASSEATGLAGTQYF
TRBD1	TRBV5-6	TRBJ1-5	NA	TGTGCCAGCAGCGGGACAGGGGTTCGGCAGCCCCAGCATTTT	CASSGTGVRQPQHF
NA	TRBV3-1/TRBV3-2	TRBJ2-7	NA	TGTGCCAGCCGAAGAGACTACGAGCAGTACTTC	CASRRDYEQYF
TRBD2	TRBV5-1	TRBJ2-2	NA	TGCGCCAGCAGCTTTGGACTAGCGGGGAGATCGCACACCGGGGAGCTGTTTTTT	CASSFGLAGRSHTGELFF
NA	TRBV6-5	TRBJ2-1	NA	TGTGCCAGCAGGCTAGCGCTGTCCTACAATGAGCAGTTCTTC	CASRLALSYNEQFF
TRBD1	TRBV3-1/TRBV3-2	TRBJ1-4	NA	TGTGCCAGCAGCCGCCGCTCGACAGGGTATAATGAAAAACTGTTTTTT	CASSRRSTGYNEKLFF
NA	TRBV5-1	TRBJ1-1	NA	TGCGCCAGCAGCTTGCTCGGCGGGACGAACACTGAAGCTTTCTTT	CASSLLGGTNTEAFF
NA	TRBV3-1/TRBV3-2	TRBJ2-2	NA	TGTGCCAGCAGCCCCTACGGCAGGTCAAAGAACACCGGGGAGCTGTTTTTT	CASSPYGRSKNTGELFF
NA	TRBV12-5	TRBJ2-1	NA	TGTGCTAGTGGGTCGACAGTAGGGCTTCATAGCTCCTACAATGAGCAGTTCTTC	CASGSTVGLHSSYNEQFF
NA	TRBV2	TRBJ1-5	NA	TGTGCCAGCAGTGACAGAATCAATCAGCCCCAGCATTTT	CASSDRINQPQHF
NA	TRBV7-9	TRBJ2-1	NA	TGTGCCAGCAGCTCCCCCCTTCGATACGGGGGGCTCTACAATGAGCAGTTCTTC	CASSSPLRYGGLYNEQFF
TRBD1	TRBV27	TRBJ1-2	few	TGTGCCAGCGCACGGGACAGGGTTGGTGGCTACACCTTC	CASARDRVGGYTF
NA	TRBV6-2/TRBV6-3	TRBJ2-7	NA	TGTGCCAGCAGTTACCGGGATGGGCGCGACTATGACCACGAGCAGTACTTC	CASSYRDGRDYDHEQYF
TRBD1	TRBV2	TRBJ2-3	NA	TGTGCCAGCAGTGGACAGGGAGATACGCAGTATTTT	CASSGQGDTQYF
TRBD2	TRBV13	TRBJ2-3	few	TGTGCCAGCAGCTTAAAGACTAGCGGATTGGCAGATACGCAGTATTTT	CASSLKTSGLADTQYF
TRBD1	TRBV25-1	TRBJ2-3	NA	TGTGCCAGCAGTCCCAGGGGGTCATCAAGGGATACGCAGTATTTT	CASSPRGSSRDTQYF
NA	TRBV5-1	TRBJ2-2	NA	TGCGCCAGCAGCTCCACATCTCTCGTTTTTTCTGGGCCGACCGGGGAGCTGTTTTTT	CASSSTSLVFSGPTGELFF
NA	TRBV5-8	TRBJ2-4	NA	TGTGCCAGCAGCTTGGGACTTGACTTAGCCAAAAACATTCAGTACTTC	CASSLGLDLAKNIQYF
NA	TRBV9	TRBJ1-5	NA	TGTGCCAGCAGCGTGGGAGGGGTCTTTCAGCCCCAGCATTTT	CASSVGGVFQPQHF
TRBD2	TRBV19	TRBJ2-7	NA	TGTGCCAGTAGTGGACTAGACTCCTACGAGCAGTACTTC	CASSGLDSYEQYF
TRBD1	TRBV27	TRBJ1-5	NA	TGTGCCAGCAGTTTATCGGGACAGGGGGCCTATCAGCCCCAGCATTTT	CASSLSGQGAYQPQHF
TRBD1	TRBV6-5	TRBJ2-7	NA	TGTGCCAGCAGTTACGGGGGACAGGGATCCTACGAGCAGTACTTC	CASSYGGQGSYEQYF